This passage covers 30 T cell receptor beta chains from one sample sequenced in a study of T cell repertoires in cytomegalovirus infection. TCRdb passed the reads through MiXCR, listing each CDR3 protein once. The sample yields about 190,000 distinct CDR3 sequences, more than 9% seen once. The sample was PBMCs. Source of these receptors: a human donor in good health (CMV status not recorded). Some clones in this sample may be carry-over from other donors' samples.

This clonotype has ten or more counts. The chain employs TRBV7-2 and TRBJ2-1; 8 bases are shared with TRBD2. The length of the CDR3 is 15 residues. Trimming at V came to 1 base and at J to 9 bases, leaving 8 bases not matched to a gene. Germline assignment: CDR1 SGHTA and CDR2 FQGNSA. Here the CDR3 DNA reads TGTGCCAGCAGCTTAGTTGCGGGAGGTTTGGGTGAGCAGTTCTTC. Translating gives CASSLVAGGLGEQFF.

The genes are TRBV2 and TRBJ1-4; TRBD1 matches at 8 bases. Looked up from germline, CDR1 is SNHLY and CDR2 is FYNNEI. V dropped 4 bases and J dropped 0; count of bases not matched to a gene: 1. The CDR3 spans 15 residues. The CDR3 is CASSVQGATNEKLFF. The DNA of the CDR3 is TGTGCCAGCAGTGTACAGGGGGCAACTAATGAAAAACTGTTTTTT.

This clonotype was counted between two and nine times. The chain employs TRBV29-1 and TRBJ1-2; D possibly corresponds to TRBD1 (6 bases). Germline V lookup: CDR1 SQVTM, CDR2 ANQGSEA. This CDR3 has 11 amino acids. Trimming took 4 bases from V and 8 from J, leaving 11 bases between them. Here the CDR3 DNA reads TGCAGCGTTGCAGGGGAGCGGGGCTACACCTTC. Amino acid sequence: CSVAGERGYTF.

The chain couples TRBV3-1 to TRBJ2-1; a possible D gene is TRBD2 (6 bases). There are 13 residues in the CDR3. The V gene's germline CDR1 is LGHDT and CDR2 YNNKEL (reference sequence). Trimming pared 4 bases from V and 5 bases from J, leaving 9 bases between. The chain's CDR3 is CASSRLGNNEQFF. DNA for the CDR3: TGTGCCAGCAGCCGACTAGGAAACAATGAGCAGTTCTTC.

The sample holds many counts of this clonotype. This chain uses TRBV29-1 with TRBJ2-3, with D unresolved. CDR3 length equals 11 residues. Trimming took off 4 bases at V and 1 base at J, with 3 bases between the two ends. Germline V gene sequence: CDR1 SQVTM, CDR2 ANQGSEA. CDR3 residues: CSVAGTDTQYF. In DNA, the CDR3 is TGCAGCGTTGCAGGCACAGATACGCAGTATTTT.

For this clonotype: This sequence may be a read error, since a much larger clone differs from it by one base. CDR3 amino acids: CASSFGGNPETQYF. The CDR3 region has the DNA TGTGCCAGCAGTTTCGGCGGCAATCCAGAGACCCAGTACTTC. This rearrangement joins TRBV28 to TRBJ2-5; the D is unclear. The germline CDR1 and CDR2 sequences are MDHEN and SYDVKM. The CDR3 sequence is 14 residues long. Deletions cut 3 bases from V and 4 bases from J, with 12 bases between. Full variable domain (remainder filled in from reference TRBV28 and TRBJ2-5): DVKVTQSSRYLVKRTGEKVFLECVQDMDHENMFWYRQDPGLGLRLIYFSYDVKMKEKGDIPEGYSVSREKKERFSLILESASTNQTSMYLCASSFGGNPETQYFGPGTRLLVL.

This clonotype was counted at least ten times. The chain uses TRBV12-3 or TRBV12-4 and TRBJ1-3; tentatively, D is TRBD1 (5 bases). The ends were cut back, 8 bases at V and 0 bases at J, with 11 bases in the middle. The CDR3 is made up of 14 amino acids. The CDR3 reads CASDSSSSGNTIYF. The CDR3 DNA follows: TGTGCCAGCGACAGCTCTTCCTCTGGAAACACCATATATTTT.

This sequence joins TRBV30 and TRBJ1-1; D remains ambiguous. Germline CDR1 is GTSNPN and CDR2 is SVGIG (reference sequence). The V gene lost 3 bases and the J gene lost 5 bases, with 7 bases spanning the gap. CDR3 length: 11 amino acids. The CDR3 bases are TGTGCCTGGAGCGCCTTAACTGAAGCTTTCTTT. As protein: CAWSALTEAFF.

This clonotype has more than one count but fewer than ten. This sequence joins TRBV28 and TRBJ1-5; D not certain. This CDR3 has 11 residues. V lost 3 bases and J 6 bases, leaving 3 bases between the germline ends. Germline V gene sequence: CDR1 MDHEN, CDR2 SYDVKM. The CDR3 spells CASSFGQPQHF. The DNA of the CDR3 is TGTGCCAGCAGTTTCGGTCAGCCCCAGCATTTT. Looking up the rest from reference TRBV28 and TRBJ1-5 gives the full variable domain: DVKVTQSSRYLVKRTGEKVFLECVQDMDHENMFWYRQDPGLGLRLIYFSYDVKMKEKGDIPEGYSVSREKKERFSLILESASTNQTSMYLCASSFGQPQHFGDGTRLSIL.

The chain links TRBV20-1 to TRBJ2-1; 12 bases fit TRBD2. V lost 3 bases and J lost 5; bases outside the gene matches: 8. CDR1 DFQATT and CDR2 SNEGSKA come from the germline V gene (reference sequence). CDR3 length equals 16 residues. As DNA, the CDR3 is TGCAGTGCTAGTGCCGGACTAGCGGGAACCCACAATGAGCAGTTCTTC. Amino acid sequence: CSASAGLAGTHNEQFF.

This clonotype was observed many times. The J gene is TRBJ2-1, the V gene TRBV7-8, with 11 bases matching TRBD2. CDR1 and CDR2 (germline): SGHVS, FQNEAQ. The junction had 9 bases not matched to a gene; V was cut back by 5 bases and J by 9 bases. The CDR3 covers 15 residues. CDR3 bases: TGTGCCAGCAGCCCGTCGACTAGCGGGGAGCGTGAGCAGTTCTTC. Its translation: CASSPSTSGEREQFF. The variable domain in full, with the rest retrieved from reference TRBV7-8 and TRBJ2-1, is GAGVSQSPRYKVAKRGQDVALRCDPISGHVSLFWYQQALGQGPEFLTYFQNEAQLDKSGLPSDRFFAERPEGSVSTLKIQRTQQEDSAVYLCASSPSTSGEREQFFGPGTRLTVL.

V gene TRBV9 combines with J gene TRBJ1-2; the D gene is possibly TRBD1 (5 bases). The CDR3 has 14 residues. V lost 4 bases, J lost 2 bases, and 12 bases lay in between. From germline, CDR1 is SGDLS and CDR2 YYNGEE. The CDR3 region has the DNA TGTGCCAGCAGCAGAGGGACGGCGAACTATGGCTACACCTTC. Translation gives CASSRGTANYGYTF.

This clonotype was seen ten or more times. The chain employs TRBV7-2 and TRBJ1-2; no firm D call. Germline V gene data show CDR1 as SGHTA and CDR2 as FQGNSA. Trimming removed 5 bases from V and 3 bases from J, with 13 bases in between. The CDR3 sequence is 14 residues long. DNA for the CDR3: TGTGCCAGCAGCCTACCACTGCGGGACTATGGCTACACCTTC. Protein sequence: CASSLPLRDYGYTF.

On this clonotype itself: A read error may be the cause here, since a much bigger clone is one base away. This rearrangement joins TRBV4-3 to TRBJ1-1; D remains unclear. CDR1 LGHNA and CDR2 YSLEER come from the germline V gene. This CDR3 has 13 amino acids. CDR3 nucleotides: TGCGCCAGCAGCCCAGAGGCCAACACTGATGCTTTCTTT. Its translation: CASSPEANTDAFF.

At least ten counts were recorded for this clonotype. This rearrangement joins TRBV2 to TRBJ1-2; the D gene is possibly TRBD1 (5 bases). V dropped 2 bases and J dropped 5 bases, with 15 bases sitting between them. This CDR3 has 15 amino acids. The V gene's germline CDR1 is SNHLY and CDR2 FYNNEI. DNA of the CDR3: TGTGCCAGCAGTGAATTCAGGGTCGAATCGTATGGCTACACCTTC. Residues: CASSEFRVESYGYTF.

This clonotype appeared many times. CDR3 sequence: CASSSTRGAQETQYF. In DNA, the CDR3 is TGTGCCAGCAGCTCCACTCGGGGGGCGCAAGAGACCCAGTACTTC. The chain couples TRBV7-7 to TRBJ2-5; possible D gene TRBD2, 7 bases. This CDR3 region has 15 residues. The V end was cut by 4 bases, the J end by 2 bases, with 14 bases between. The germline CDR1 and CDR2 sequences are SSHAT and FNYEAQ (reference sequence).

As regards this clonotype: A much larger clone differs by one base, so this may be a read error. This likely comes from a read error, as the CDR3 has no conserved phenylalanine or tryptophan at its end. The rearrangement links TRBV15 to TRBJ1-1; D is ambiguous. This CDR3 contains 15 residues. Germline V gene sequence: CDR1 LNHNV, CDR2 YYDKDF (reference sequence). Trimming removed 0 bases from V and 4 bases from J, with 12 bases in between. DNA of the CDR3: TGTGCCACCAGCAGAGATCGCGGGGAGGTCACTGAAGCTTTCCTT. This sequence encodes CATSRDRGEVTEAFL.

CDR3 protein: CSASDRGPYGYTF. CDR3 DNA: TGCAGTGCTTCAGACAGGGGCCCCTATGGCTACACCTTC. The chain couples TRBV20-1 to TRBJ1-2; 8 bases line up with TRBD1. The CDR3 sequence is 13 residues long. Trimming removed 5 bases from V and 4 bases from J; junction bases left unmatched: 6. Germline V gene lookup returns CDR1 DFQATT and CDR2 SNEGSKA (reference sequence).

This clonotype has ten or more counts. V usage is TRBV7-6 and J usage is TRBJ2-2; D not resolved. The CDR3 runs 14 residues. Germline V gene data show CDR1 as SGHVS and CDR2 as FNYEAQ. Trimming removed 0 bases at V and 4 bases at J, with 6 bases between. CDR3 in amino acids: CASSLATPTGELFF. In DNA, the CDR3 is TGTGCCAGCAGCTTAGCGACACCCACCGGGGAGCTGTTTTTT.

This clonotype was found a few times. V and J are TRBV20-1 and TRBJ1-5; D not certain. Germline assignment: CDR1 DFQATT and CDR2 SNEGSKA (reference sequence). The ends were cut back, 0 bases at V and 6 bases at J, with 9 bases in the middle. CDR3 length equals 13 residues. CDR3 in DNA: TGCAGTGCTAGAGAGCAACGGGTTCAGCCCCAGCATTTT. Residues: CSAREQRVQPQHF.

In its sample, this clonotype was seen many times. This rearrangement joins TRBV7-2 to TRBJ2-5, with 15 bases matching TRBD2. The ends lost 5 bases at V and 5 bases at J; junction bases unmatched: 9. The length of the CDR3 is 17 residues. The germline gives CDR1 SGHTA, CDR2 FQGNSA. This CDR3 is CASSDRTSGGAAETQYF. The CDR3 DNA sequence: TGTGCCAGCAGCGACCGGACTAGCGGGGGGGCTGCGGAGACCCAGTACTTC.

This clonotype was seen only a few times. The rearrangement joins TRBV7-2 to TRBJ1-1, with a weak D call TRBD1 (5 bases). Per germline, CDR1 SGHTA and CDR2 FQGNSA. Trimming cost V 4 bases and J 4 bases, with 10 bases left between them. CDR3 length: 13 residues. The CDR3 bases are TGTGCCAGCAGCTCGTCAGGGCGCACTGAAGCTTTCTTT. Encoded protein: CASSSSGRTEAFF.

This clonotype was observed a few times. V gene TRBV12-3 or TRBV12-4 combines with J gene TRBJ2-1, with 9 bases lining up with TRBD2. This CDR3 is built from 13 residues. V shed 5 bases and J 6 bases; nucleotides not matched to a gene: 2. CDR3 loop: CASSRGGANEQFF. The CDR3 DNA sequence: TGTGCCAGCAGTCGCGGGGGGGCCAATGAGCAGTTCTTC.

This clonotype has ten or more counts. The rearrangement joins TRBV7-2 to TRBJ1-1, with no clear D. The germline CDR1 and CDR2 sequences are SGHTA and FQGNSA. The CDR3 extends over 11 amino acids. Trimming removed 4 bases from V and 11 bases from J, with 11 bases in between. CDR3 in DNA: TGTGCCAGCAGCTCAGCTTACGTCGCTTTCTTT. Translating gives CASSSAYVAFF.

This clonotype occurred a few times. This chain uses TRBV11-2 with TRBJ2-3, with TRBD2 matching over 10 bases. CDR3 length: 16 amino acids. CDR1 SGHAT and CDR2 FQNNGV come from the germline V gene. The junction had 3 bases not matched to a gene; V was cut back by 1 base and J by 2 bases. CDR3 sequence (DNA): TGTGCCAGCAGCTTAGGTAGCGGGAGGCTCACAGATACGCAGTATTTT. As protein: CASSLGSGRLTDTQYF.

The J gene is TRBJ2-7, the V gene TRBV12-3 or TRBV12-4, with 8 bases identical to TRBD1. CDR3 length: 11 amino acids. The V gene end was trimmed by 6 bases and the J gene end by 9 bases; junction bases not matched to a gene: 4. The CDR3 region is CASRQDRVQYF. CDR3 coding DNA: TGTGCCAGCAGGCAGGACAGGGTGCAGTACTTC.

This clonotype came up many times. The chain couples TRBV7-2 to TRBJ2-1; 12 bases are a match to TRBD2. Germline values: CDR1 SGHTA, CDR2 FQGNSA. V trimming: 5 bases; J trimming: 3 bases; junction bases outside the gene matches: 2. CDR3 size: 15 residues. The CDR3 nucleotides are TGTGCCAGCAGCCTGACTAGCGGGGGCTACAATGAGCAGTTCTTC. This codes for CASSLTSGGYNEQFF. The full variable domain, its missing parts supplied by reference TRBV7-2 and TRBJ2-1, is GAGVSQSPSNKVTEKGKDVELRCDPISGHTALYWYRQSLGQGLEFLIYFQGNSAPDKSGLPSDRFSAERTGGSVSTLTIQRTQQEDSAVYLCASSLTSGGYNEQFFGPGTRLTVL.

This clonotype was recorded at least ten times. The V call is TRBV7-2, the J call TRBJ2-7; 7 nucleotides line up with TRBD2. With 5 bases clipped from V and 2 bases from J, the junction kept 6 bases outside the gene matches. The CDR3 has 14 amino acids. Germline values: CDR1 SGHTA, CDR2 FQGNSA. CDR3 loop: CASSPWGGAYEQYF. Here the CDR3 DNA reads TGTGCCAGCAGCCCCTGGGGAGGGGCCTACGAGCAGTACTTC.

This clonotype was seen at least ten times. The chain uses TRBV28 and TRBJ2-3; TRBD2 might be the D (6 bases). V was trimmed by 7 bases and J by 4 bases, leaving 15 bases between them. The CDR3 has 14 residues. Germline V gene lookup returns CDR1 MDHEN and CDR2 SYDVKM. CDR3 in amino acids: CASNMGGVPDTQYF. The CDR3, as DNA: TGTGCCAGCAATATGGGGGGAGTCCCAGATACGCAGTATTTT. Variable domain in full (rest from reference TRBV28 and TRBJ2-3): DVKVTQSSRYLVKRTGEKVFLECVQDMDHENMFWYRQDPGLGLRLIYFSYDVKMKEKGDIPEGYSVSREKKERFSLILESASTNQTSMYLCASNMGGVPDTQYFGPGTRLTVL.

V gene TRBV2 combines with J gene TRBJ1-1, with 7 bases identical to TRBD1. V lost 6 bases and J lost 8; bases outside the gene matches: 12. This CDR3 spans 14 amino acids. From germline, CDR1 is SNHLY and CDR2 FYNNEI. The DNA for the CDR3 is TGTGCCAGCAGGCGGACAGGCCTAGGATCCGAAGCTTTCTTT. Protein sequence: CASRRTGLGSEAFF.